The present entry profiles one T cell receptor (beta chain) with its context. Its antigen is unknown. In the PCR, 60 Vbeta and 13 Jbeta primers were used. Method: immunoSEQ multiplex PCR; TCRdb's copy keeps in-frame clones and lacks some. The repertoire consists of 140,000 to 150,000 clones, with approximately 81% occurring once and the leading ten covering 2% to 2.5%. These data are taken from a study of cytomegalovirus exposure and HLA in healthy donors. Overall study: In a previous analysis, some 110 million unique TCR beta sequences were found from 150 million to 200 million T cells.

Germline CDR1 and CDR2: SGHKS and YYEKEE (reference sequence). CDR3 size: 18 residues. V was cut by 2 bases and J by 9 bases, with 24 bases left in between. Study results and limitations: Owing to their indistinguishability, certain V segments, notably TRBV6-2 and TRBV6-3, were excluded. The number of N-insertions in an Asian-associated ancestry cluster was reportedly below the 666-donor mean in a later analysis.

The clonotype originates from a boy aged 2 to 10 in good health and CMV-seronegative. The material sequenced was PBMCs. This rearrangement joins TRBV5-5 to TRBJ1-6, with D tentatively TRBD1 (6 bases). CDR3 sequence (DNA): TGTGCCAGCAGCTTAAGCCTCCGGGACAAGTGCCGGGGTTCACCCCTCCACTTT. This gives the protein CASSLSLRDKCRGSPLHF.